Listed here are 10 T cell receptor beta chains from one sample, sequenced in a study of OX40 agonist ivuxolimab in advanced cancers. Sequencing used immunoSEQ multiplex PCR; TCRdb keeps in-frame clones, though not all of them. This sample has approximately 15,000 clones, with around 75% found just once. This material consisted of CD4+ or CD8+ T cells sorted from blood, taken in a trial of the OX40 agonist ivuxolimab. All receptors derive from an adult with an advanced solid tumor such as melanoma, head and neck, liver or kidney cancer.

This clone was counted a few times. The chain has TRBV4-1 and TRBJ2-7; TRBD2 matches at 7 bases. CDR3 size: 14 residues. J was trimmed by 2 bases and V by 0 bases; bases with no gene match: 1. Germline V lookup: CDR1 MGHRA, CDR2 YSYEKL. CDR3 sequence reads: CASSQDAGAYEQYF. The CDR3 DNA reads TGCGCCAGCAGCCAAGACGCGGGGGCCTACGAGCAGTACTTC.

The CDR3 protein is CASKWTRNTEAFF. CDR3 sequence (DNA): TGTGCCAGTAAGTGGACGAGGAACACTGAAGCTTTCTTT. The gene calls are TRBV19 and TRBJ1-1; D not resolved. Trimming took 7 bases from V and 1 from J, leaving 10 bases between them. Germline lookup yields CDR1 LNHDA and CDR2 SQIVND (reference sequence). The CDR3 consists of 13 residues. Filled out from reference TRBV19 and TRBJ1-1, the complete variable domain reads DGGITQSPKYLFRKEGQNVTLSCEQNLNHDAMYWYRQDPGQGLRLIYYSQIVNDFQKGDIAEGYSVSREKKESFPLTVTSAQKNPTAFYLCASKWTRNTEAFFGQGTRLTVV.

The chain combines TRBV7-6 with TRBJ2-3; TRBD2 is a possible D gene (5 bases). Trimming stripped 4 bases from V and 4 bases from J, with 21 bases between. Germline-derived CDR1 and CDR2 are SGHVS and FNYEAQ. This CDR3 spans 17 amino acids. The CDR3, as DNA: TGTGCCAGCAGCTCGCCCCTCCTAGCTTCGGGTCCAGATACGCAGTATTTT. The encoded protein is CASSSPLLASGPDTQYF.

J is TRBJ1-1 and V is TRBV6-5; the D is unclear. Trimming cost V 5 bases and J 6 bases, with 16 bases left between them. Germline CDR1 MNHEY, CDR2 SVGAGI. The CDR3 runs to 14 residues. CDR3 in DNA: TGTGCCAGCAGTCCCGGATCCAACCTCGCTGAAGCTTTCTTT. This codes for CASSPGSNLAEAFF.

The chain has TRBV7-9 and TRBJ2-1, with a weak D call TRBD2 (6 bases). Germline assignment: CDR1 SEHNR and CDR2 FQNEAQ (reference sequence). The CDR3 loop spans 15 amino acids. Trimming took 4 bases from V and 5 from J, leaving 15 bases between them. The CDR3 DNA is TGTGCCAGCAGCTCAGGGAGGTGGACGAACAATGAGCAGTTCTTC. Encoded protein: CASSSGRWTNNEQFF.

V is TRBV7-3 and J is TRBJ2-5, with 10 nucleotides matching TRBD2. This CDR3 region has 14 residues. Germline CDR1 SGHTA, CDR2 FQGTGA. Trimming cost V 4 bases and J 5 bases; bases outside gene matches: 4. Here the CDR3 DNA reads TGTGCCAGCAGCTCAGCGGGAGGGCCGGAGACCCAGTACTTC. It is translated as CASSSAGGPETQYF. The variable domain in full, with the rest retrieved from reference TRBV7-3 and TRBJ2-5, is GAGVSQTPSNKVTEKGKYVELRCDPISGHTALYWYRQSLGQGPEFLIYFQGTGAADDSGLPNDRFFAVRPEGSVSTLKIQRTERGDSAVYLCASSSAGGPETQYFGPGTRLLVL.

V is TRBV7-9 and J is TRBJ2-7, with D possibly being TRBD2 (6 bases). From germline, CDR1 is SEHNR and CDR2 FQNEAQ (reference sequence). The CDR3 runs 15 residues. The V gene lost 5 bases and the J gene lost 2 bases, with 16 bases spanning the gap. DNA of the CDR3: TGTGCCAGCAGCGACGGGGGTCAGAGAGCCTACGAGCAGTACTTC. Translated, it gives CASSDGGQRAYEQYF.

The chain recombines TRBV7-9 with TRBJ2-3; TRBD2 might be the D (5 bases). The length of the CDR3 is 15 residues. V was cut by 8 bases and J by 2 bases, with 17 bases left in between. CDR1 SEHNR and CDR2 FQNEAQ come from the germline V gene (reference sequence). CDR3 residues: CASREGRVVTDTQYF. For the CDR3, the DNA is TGTGCCAGCCGAGAGGGAAGGGTTGTCACAGATACGCAGTATTTT.

This chain connects TRBV6-1 to TRBJ2-4, with TRBD2 as a possible D gene (6 bases). The germline V gene has CDR1 MNHNS and CDR2 SASEGT. The CDR3 contains 14 residues. Trimming cost V 0 bases and J 7 bases, with 10 bases left between them. The CDR3 reads CASSEAVGGNIQYF. The CDR3 bases are TGTGCCAGCAGTGAAGCGGTTGGGGGGAACATTCAGTACTTC.

This clone was counted once. The V gene is TRBV5-1, the J gene TRBJ2-2; the D gene is possibly TRBD2 (6 bases). CDR1 SGHRS and CDR2 YFSETQ come from the germline V gene. The V and J ends lost 3 bases and 8 bases respectively, with 11 bases between them. The CDR3 has 13 amino acids. CDR3 in DNA: TGCGCCAGCAGCTGGGACTTTAATGGGGAGCTGTTTTTT. This sequence encodes CASSWDFNGELFF.